The TCR beta chain described here comes from a study of blood T cell repertoires in COVID-19. Overall study context: Material from acute and convalescent COVID-19 was sourced from the United States, Italy and Spain.

The CDR3 totals 12 residues. Germline CDR1 is GTSNPN and CDR2 is SVGIG (reference sequence). The V end lost 4 bases, the J end lost 6 bases, and 10 bases lay between the germline ends. Across 24 US areas, participants ranged in age from 18 to 89 years. Assignment of participants to cohorts was predicated upon participant-reported clinical history. Authors' analysis steps: Nucleated cell number was recorded as an estimate derived from reference gene primer amplification. The table came from immunoSEQ multiplex PCR; TCRdb's copy has only in-frame clones and leaves some out. V, J and clone size reflect that table, while D and trimming were determined from the DNA. The data contain fewer than 250,000 clones, 80% to 90% of them singletons. This clone was recorded a few times.

Sequencing input: PBMCs or T cells enriched from blood (not recorded which). The source of this sequence is a man in his forties or fifties who had been exposed to COVID-19. V and J are TRBV30 and TRBJ1-5; D is unclear. The CDR3 region is CAWNLGSQPQHF. For the CDR3, the DNA is TGTGCCTGGAACCTAGGGAGTCAGCCCCAGCATTTT.